This entry features one T cell receptor (beta chain) sequence. This record belongs to a study of blood T cell repertoires in COVID-19. Study as a whole: COVID-19 samples, acute and convalescent, were from the United States, Italy and Spain. T cells, B-cell-depleted T cells, or PBMCs provided the cDNA or gDNA that served as material.

V shed 8 bases and J 8 bases; nucleotides not matched to a gene: 14. CDR1 and CDR2 from the germline V gene are SGHVS and FQNEAQ. CDR3 length: 15 amino acids. Original analysis: Nucleated cell number was recorded as an estimate derived from reference gene primer amplification. Libraries were prepared by immunoSEQ multiplex PCR; TCRdb keeps only in-frame clonotypes and omits some of them. The DNA was the basis for D and trimming; V, J and clone size are from that table. The sample lists 400,000 to 550,000 clones; 75% to 90% were seen once. Input material: peripheral blood. V and J are TRBV7-8 and TRBJ1-4; TRBD1 matches at 7 bases. This clonotype was obtained from a woman aged 30 to 39 with acute or convalescent COVID-19. For the CDR3, the DNA is TGTGCCAGCGCTAAGCAGGAGGGGGCGTTGGAAAAACTGTTTTTT. Translated, it gives CASAKQEGALEKLFF. The variable domain in full, completed from reference TRBV7-8 and TRBJ1-4, reads GAGVSQSPRYKVAKRGQDVALRCDPISGHVSLFWYQQALGQGPEFLTYFQNEAQLDKSGLPSDRFFAERPEGSVSTLKIQRTQQEDSAVYLCASAKQEGALEKLFFGSGTQLSVL.